This T cell receptor beta chain stems from a study of T-cell memory formation after mild COVID-19. This clonotype has at least ten counts. The antigen remains unidentified. Study results and limitations: Nothing confirmed that second-wave clones peaking on day 37 were specific for SARS-CoV-2.

TCRdb re-analysed the 5' RACE reads in MiXCR, keeping a single row per CDR3 protein. The data contain almost 45,000 distinct CDR3 sequences, around 6.3% of them singletons. The CDR3 has 12 residues. Deletions cut 1 base from V and 5 bases from J, with 6 bases between. Germline V gives CDR1 SEHNR, CDR2 FQNEAQ (reference sequence). The J gene is TRBJ2-7, the V gene TRBV7-9; no firm D call. The source material was PBMCs or a T cell subset sorted from them (not recorded which). The source of this sequence is an adult who had mild COVID-19 (a few samples of this study predate the infection). Cell type and time point are not known. The CDR3 loop reads CASSLVVNEQYF. The CDR3, as DNA: TGTGCCAGCAGCTTAGTTGTCAACGAGCAGTACTTC.